Presented here are 27 T cell receptor beta chains from one specimen sequenced in a study of CD8+ T cells in alopecia areata. The sequencing template was cDNA reverse transcribed from extracted RNA. The data were produced by immunoSEQ multiplex PCR, yet TCRdb's version contains in-frame clones alone and is incomplete. The sample lists 100,000 to 150,000 clones; roughly 58% were seen once. The specimen comprised CD4+ T cells sorted from blood, sampled at week 0. These receptors all stem from a human donor with alopecia areata.

The sample holds a few counts of this clone. J is TRBJ2-7 and V is TRBV18; D is ambiguous. The CDR3 covers 16 residues. Germline V lookup: CDR1 KGHSH, CDR2 LQKENI. V was cut by 0 bases and J by 4 bases, with 16 bases left in between. CDR3 nucleotide sequence: TGTGCCAGCTCACCACCGAGTATCCAGGTCCCGTACGAGCAGTACTTC. It codes for CASSPPSIQVPYEQYF.

The chain has TRBV5-1 and TRBJ2-5, with TRBD1 matching over 10 bases. Trimming at V came to 4 bases and at J to 2 bases, leaving 11 bases not matched to a gene. Germline V lookup: CDR1 SGHRS, CDR2 YFSETQ. The CDR3 is 17 amino acids. CDR3 sequence: CASSGRQGAILQETQYF. The CDR3, as DNA: TGCGCCAGCAGCGGGCGACAGGGGGCGATTCTACAAGAGACCCAGTACTTC.

This chain uses TRBV7-7 with TRBJ2-5; 8 positions match TRBD2. The CDR3 has 15 amino acids. V was pared by 5 bases and J by 9 bases, with 14 bases of the junction left unmatched. CDR1 is SSHAT, CDR2 FNYEAQ, per germline (reference sequence). CDR3 sequence reads: CASSPAGLAGRSQYF. In DNA, the CDR3 is TGTGCCAGCAGCCCGGCCGGGCTAGCGGGTCGCTCCCAGTACTTC.

This clone was counted a few times. The chain is built from TRBV5-1 and TRBJ2-7, with 7 bases lining up with TRBD2. The CDR3 is 15 amino acids. Germline CDR1 reads SGHRS; CDR2 reads YFSETQ. Trimming at V came to 1 base and at J to 5 bases, leaving 9 bases not matched to a gene. The CDR3 DNA reads as TGCGCCAGCAGCTTGACGGGTGCGGCGGGAGACGAGCAGTACTTC. It codes for CASSLTGAAGDEQYF.

The V gene is TRBV6-5, the J gene TRBJ2-3; TRBD2 agrees at 10 bases. The CDR3 loop spans 15 amino acids. J lost 5 bases, V lost 6 bases, and 8 bases had no gene match. Germline V lookup: CDR1 MNHEY, CDR2 SVGAGI. The DNA for the CDR3 is TGTGCCAGCAGGAACCATCGACTAGCGGGAGATACGCAGTATTTT. It codes for CASRNHRLAGDTQYF.

The J gene is TRBJ2-2, the V gene TRBV7-9, with 10 positions matching TRBD1. The CDR3 runs to 16 residues. The junction had 6 bases not matched to a gene; V was cut back by 5 bases and J by 3 bases. In germline, CDR1 is SEHNR, CDR2 FQNEAQ (reference sequence). The CDR3 reads CASSKPGQGYTGELFF. DNA for the CDR3: TGTGCCAGCAGCAAACCGGGACAGGGGTACACCGGGGAGCTGTTTTTT.

The rearrangement links TRBV9 to TRBJ1-2, with 7 bases lining up with TRBD1. V trimming: 3 bases; J trimming: 6 bases; junction bases outside the gene matches: 8. The CDR3 spans 14 residues. CDR1 and CDR2 (germline): SGDLS, YYNGEE. The CDR3 region is CASSAKTGYHGYTF. The DNA of the CDR3 is TGTGCCAGCAGCGCTAAGACAGGGTACCATGGCTACACCTTC.

The CDR3 is CASSPRLVGEGNEQFF. In nucleotides, the CDR3 is TGCGCCAGCAGCCCAAGATTAGTCGGGGAGGGCAATGAGCAGTTCTTC. The V call is TRBV4-3, the J call TRBJ2-1; 7 bases match TRBD2. The CDR3 length is 16 residues. Germline loops: CDR1 LGHNA, CDR2 YSLEER. Trimming took 4 bases from V and 6 from J; bases not matched to a gene: 12.

V gene TRBV7-9 combines with J gene TRBJ2-7; TRBD2 aligns across 11 bases. Germline V gives CDR1 SEHNR, CDR2 FQNEAQ (reference sequence). This CDR3 region has 19 residues. V was pared by 5 bases and J by 3 bases, with 18 bases of the junction left unmatched. CDR3 DNA sequence: TGTGCCAGCAGCCGGACCCCTTTACTAGCGGGAGTAGGGGACTACGAGCAGTACTTC. As protein: CASSRTPLLAGVGDYEQYF.

The chain couples TRBV29-1 to TRBJ1-2; D ambiguous. The CDR3 loop spans 11 amino acids. The V and J ends lost 6 bases and 9 bases respectively, with 14 bases between them. The V gene's germline CDR1 is SQVTM and CDR2 ANQGSEA. In DNA form, the CDR3 reads TGCAGCGTCACCTGGTCAAGGAGCTACACCTTC. Encoded protein: CSVTWSRSYTF.

This rearrangement joins TRBV4-2 to TRBJ2-3, with TRBD2 matching 10 bases. The CDR3 runs to 18 residues. Looked up from germline, CDR1 is LGHNA and CDR2 is YNFKEQ. The V segment lost 0 bases and the J segment 0 bases; nucleotides outside the gene matches: 6. The CDR3 sequence: CASSQESSGGISTDTQYF. CDR3 coding DNA: TGTGCCAGCAGCCAAGAAAGTAGCGGGGGGATTAGCACAGATACGCAGTATTTT.

V gene TRBV27 combines with J gene TRBJ2-7; TRBD1 aligns across 9 bases. This CDR3 spans 15 amino acids. V was pared by 6 bases and J by 6 bases, with 12 bases of the junction left unmatched. Germline CDR1 reads MNHEY; CDR2 reads SMNVEV (reference sequence). CDR3 bases: TGTGCCAGCAGCTATTTACGGACAGGGGAAGGCGAGCAGTACTTC. Translated, it gives CASSYLRTGEGEQYF.

The chain couples TRBV29-1 to TRBJ2-1; 14 bases are shared with TRBD2. The germline V gene has CDR1 SQVTM and CDR2 ANQGSEA. J lost 7 bases, V lost 4 bases, and 3 bases had no gene match. This CDR3 spans 14 amino acids. The CDR3 region is CSVGGLAGGNEQFF. Written as DNA, the CDR3 is TGCAGCGTTGGCGGACTAGCGGGAGGTAATGAGCAGTTCTTC.

The chain joins TRBV2 to TRBJ2-2; D unresolved. Germline CDR1 reads SNHLY; CDR2 reads FYNNEI. This CDR3 region has 14 residues. Trimming stripped 9 bases from V and 1 base from J, with 12 bases between. The CDR3 reads CASGVIRNTGELFF. DNA of the CDR3: TGTGCCAGTGGCGTGATACGGAACACCGGGGAGCTGTTTTTT.

The chain joins TRBV29-1 to TRBJ1-1; 7 bases are shared with TRBD1. Per the germline V gene, CDR1 is SQVTM and CDR2 is ANQGSEA. CDR3 length: 12 residues. V gave up 7 bases and J gave up 2 bases; unmatched junction bases: 4. This chain's CDR3 is CSGQGLNTEAFF. The DNA of the CDR3 is TGCAGCGGACAGGGTCTAAACACTGAAGCTTTCTTT.

The gene calls are TRBV5-6 and TRBJ1-5, with unresolved D. Per the germline V gene, CDR1 is SGHDT and CDR2 is YYEEEE. This CDR3 comprises 15 residues. The V and J ends lost 1 base and 1 base respectively, with 9 bases between them. As DNA, the CDR3 is TGTGCCAGCAGCTTGTACCGGGCGAGCAATCAGCCCCAGCATTTT. It encodes CASSLYRASNQPQHF.

The V call is TRBV19, the J call TRBJ1-1; D possibly corresponds to TRBD1 (5 bases). Germline-derived CDR1 and CDR2 are LNHDA and SQIVND (reference sequence). This CDR3 spans 13 amino acids. The germline V and J ends were trimmed by 9 bases and 4 bases, with 15 bases remaining between them. The CDR3 region is CASPSRGVTEAFF. The CDR3 DNA is TGTGCCAGCCCCAGCCGGGGGGTCACTGAAGCTTTCTTT.

This clone was seen a few times. The V gene is TRBV7-9, the J gene TRBJ1-4; the D is unclear. The germline V gene encodes CDR1 SEHNR and CDR2 FQNEAQ (reference sequence). Trimming shortened V by 3 bases and J by 4 bases, and 21 bases separated the two germline ends. The CDR3 covers 18 residues. In DNA form, the CDR3 reads TGTGCCAGCAGCTTTGATCGGACTGGGCTCTGGGGTAATGAAAAACTGTTTTTT. Its protein product is CASSFDRTGLWGNEKLFF.

In its sample, this clone was seen a few times. The V and J genes are TRBV2 and TRBJ2-5; 9 bases align to TRBD2. This CDR3 region has 15 residues. In germline, CDR1 is SNHLY, CDR2 FYNNEI. Trimming cost V 4 bases and J 2 bases; bases outside gene matches: 5. The CDR3 sequence is CASSGVSGGQETQYF. CDR3 DNA sequence: TGTGCCAGCAGTGGCGTTAGCGGGGGTCAAGAGACCCAGTACTTC.

As DNA, the CDR3 is TGCGCCAGCAGCCCCCCCGGACTAGCGGGACCCAATGAGCAGTTCTTC. It specifies CASSPPGLAGPNEQFF. The gene calls are TRBV4-1 and TRBJ2-1; 12 nucleotides match TRBD2. Germline V lookup: CDR1 MGHRA, CDR2 YSYEKL. This CDR3 region has 16 residues. With 4 bases clipped from V and 6 bases from J, the junction kept 7 bases outside the gene matches.

This chain links TRBV9 with TRBJ2-1, with D possibly being TRBD2 (5 bases). Germline values: CDR1 SGDLS, CDR2 YYNGEE. CDR3 length equals 19 residues. Trimming took 4 bases from V and 6 from J, leaving 29 bases between them. The CDR3 nucleotides are TGTGCCAGCAGCACCTCCCCCTCCTTGGGCCTAGCTTCCACCAATGAGCAGTTCTTC. It codes for CASSTSPSLGLASTNEQFF. Variable domain in full (rest from reference TRBV9 and TRBJ2-1): DSGVTQTPKHLITATGQRVTLRCSPRSGDLSVYWYQQSLDQGLQFLIQYYNGEERAKGNILERFSAQQFPDLHSELNLSSLELGDSALYFCASSTSPSLGLASTNEQFFGPGTRLTVL.

The genes are TRBV4-3 and TRBJ2-4; D gene ambiguous. The germline gives CDR1 LGHNA, CDR2 YSLEER. V lost 1 base, J lost 8 bases, and 15 bases lay in between. The CDR3 sequence is 15 residues long. CDR3 loop: CASSQVQSSRDIQYF. CDR3 nucleotide sequence: TGCGCCAGCAGCCAAGTACAGTCCTCAAGGGACATTCAGTACTTC.

V gene TRBV6-5 combines with J gene TRBJ2-7; D ambiguous. Germline V gene lookup returns CDR1 MNHEY and CDR2 SVGAGI. The CDR3 consists of 12 residues. Trimming removed 0 bases from V and 7 bases from J, with 7 bases in between. The CDR3 sequence: CASSYSGLEQYF. The DNA of the CDR3 is TGTGCCAGCAGTTACTCTGGGCTGGAGCAGTACTTC.

The chain joins TRBV6-5 to TRBJ1-1; possible D gene TRBD1, 6 bases. V shed 0 bases and J shed 0 bases, with 8 bases lying between them. This CDR3 is 15 amino acids long. Germline values: CDR1 MNHEY, CDR2 SVGAGI. This CDR3 reads CASSYSGAMNTEAFF. CDR3 sequence (DNA): TGTGCCAGCAGTTACTCGGGGGCCATGAACACTGAAGCTTTCTTT.

The gene calls are TRBV5-6 and TRBJ2-5; D possibly uses TRBD1 or TRBD2 (6 bases each). Trimming removed 3 bases from V and 5 bases from J, with 20 bases in between. The CDR3 totals 16 residues. In germline, CDR1 is SGHDT, CDR2 YYEEEE. The CDR3 nucleotides read TGTGCCAGCAGCTCGTATATAGGGGGGCTTGAGGAGACCCAGTACTTC. Translating it yields CASSSYIGGLEETQYF.

The V and J genes are TRBV4-3 and TRBJ1-4; D not certain. V lost 1 base and J 8 bases, leaving 5 bases between the germline ends. CDR1 LGHNA and CDR2 YSLEER come from the germline V gene. The CDR3 runs to 12 residues. The DNA for the CDR3 is TGCGCCAGCAGCCAAGTTAGAGAAAAACTGTTTTTT. It encodes CASSQVREKLFF.

The rearrangement links TRBV6-5 to TRBJ2-5; D not resolved. The DNA end is a closer match to TRBJ2-7, so the J assignment may be wrong. Germline values: CDR1 MNHEY, CDR2 SVGAGI. This CDR3 is built from 13 residues. In DNA, the CDR3 is TGTGCCAGCAGTTACTCCCCCCTCTACGAGCAGTACTTC. Translated, it gives CASSYSPLYEQYF.